This T cell receptor (beta chain) was recorded in a study of cytomegalovirus exposure and HLA in healthy donors. Per the germline V gene, CDR1 is SGHNT and CDR2 is YYREEE (reference sequence). CDR3 length: 13 residues. Trimming stripped 3 bases from V and 3 bases from J, with 10 bases between. This PCR relied on a set of 60 Vbeta primers and 13 Jbeta primers. Original processing notes: Later work found around 85 million unique TCR beta chains, with 9.5 million to 11 million shared. The repertoire was sequenced with immunoSEQ multiplex PCR; TCRdb's copy has only in-frame clones and lacks some. V, J and clone size are those of that table, while D and trimming were read from the DNA. This table has over 150,000 clones, about 65% appearing once.

This TCR derives from a woman in her late teens or twenties in good health and CMV-seropositive. Sequenced input: PBMCs. The rearrangement joins TRBV5-4 to TRBJ2-7; tentatively, D is TRBD2 (6 bases). The chain's CDR3 is CASSSSGDYEQYF. CDR3 nucleotides: TGTGCCAGCAGCTCCTCGGGGGACTACGAGCAGTACTTC.